What follows are 32 T cell receptor beta chains derived from one specimen sequenced in a study of T cell responses to AZD1222 COVID-19 vaccine. The repertoire was sequenced with immunoSEQ multiplex PCR; TCRdb's copy has only in-frame clones and lacks some. Here the sample spans around 100,000 clones, 80% to 90% being singletons. The material sequenced was peripheral blood, taken 28 days after the second AZD1222 dose. The receptors stem from an adult who received the AZD1222 COVID-19 vaccine.

The chain couples TRBV27 to TRBJ2-7, with D unclear. Germline lookup yields CDR1 MNHEY and CDR2 SMNVEV (reference sequence). CDR3 length: 13 residues. Trimming took off 6 bases at V and 7 bases at J, with 16 bases between the two ends. This CDR3 is CASRPPSQWEQYF. The CDR3 coding sequence is TGTGCCAGCAGGCCGCCTAGTCAGTGGGAGCAGTACTTC.

V gene TRBV2 combines with J gene TRBJ1-2; 7 nucleotides align to TRBD1. Germline V CDR1 and CDR2: SNHLY, FYNNEI. Trimming at V came to 6 bases and at J to 4 bases, leaving 11 bases not matched to a gene. This CDR3 region has 15 residues. The CDR3 DNA reads TGTGCCAGCAGCCAGAGACAGGGAGGAATCTATGGCTACACCTTC. Translated: CASSQRQGGIYGYTF.

The rearrangement links TRBV30 to TRBJ1-2; D gene unclear. V lost 3 bases and J 8 bases, leaving 10 bases between the germline ends. Germline CDR1 reads GTSNPN; CDR2 reads SVGIG (reference sequence). CDR3 size: 11 residues. The CDR3: CAWRGLGGYTF. The CDR3 DNA follows: TGTGCCTGGAGAGGGTTAGGGGGCTACACCTTC.

This sequence joins TRBV5-4 and TRBJ1-2; perhaps TRBD1 as D (6 bases). The CDR3 has 14 residues. Germline CDR1 and CDR2: SGHNT and YYREEE (reference sequence). V gave up 0 bases and J gave up 2 bases, with 8 bases separating them. As DNA, the CDR3 is TGTGCCAGCAGCTTGGATCAGGGGAACTATGGCTACACCTTC. Protein product: CASSLDQGNYGYTF.

The CDR3 sequence: CASSLWGRSGTDTQYF. CDR3 sequence (DNA): TGTGCCAGCAGCTTGTGGGGTAGGTCAGGCACAGATACGCAGTATTTT. This rearrangement joins TRBV5-4 to TRBJ2-3; D gene uncertain. Germline V gene data show CDR1 as SGHNT and CDR2 as YYREEE (reference sequence). This CDR3 is built from 16 residues. With 1 base removed from V and 1 base from J, the gap between germline ends came to 13 bases. The full variable domain, completed using reference TRBV5-4 and TRBJ2-3, is ETGVTQSPTHLIKTRGQQVTLRCSSQSGHNTVSWYQQALGQGPQFIFQYYREEENGRGNFPPRFSGLQFPNYSSELNVNALELDDSALYLCASSLWGRSGTDTQYFGPGTRLTVL.

This sequence joins TRBV28 and TRBJ1-1; 7 bases map to TRBD1. The junction had 2 bases not matched to a gene; V was cut back by 3 bases and J by 1 base. CDR3 length equals 14 residues. Germline values: CDR1 MDHEN, CDR2 SYDVKM. The CDR3 loop is CASSLGTENTEAFF. The CDR3 region has the DNA TGTGCCAGCAGTTTGGGGACAGAGAACACTGAAGCTTTCTTT.

This chain joins TRBV7-8 and TRBJ2-1, with D possibly matching TRBD1 (5 bases). This CDR3 comprises 16 residues. CDR1 SGHVS and CDR2 FQNEAQ come from the germline V gene. With 5 bases removed from V and 7 bases from J, the gap between germline ends came to 21 bases. The CDR3 loop reads CASSPTTKGLWNEQFF. In DNA form, the CDR3 reads TGTGCCAGCAGCCCAACGACCAAGGGGCTCTGGAATGAGCAGTTCTTC.

This clone has just one count. The rearrangement joins TRBV19 to TRBJ2-7; D remains ambiguous. The V gene's germline CDR1 is LNHDA and CDR2 SQIVND (reference sequence). V shed 5 bases and J shed 4 bases, with 9 bases lying between them. The CDR3 covers 12 residues. CDR3 region: CASSYLGYEQYF. The DNA of the CDR3 is TGTGCCAGTAGTTATCTTGGGTACGAGCAGTACTTC.

The chain carries TRBV27 and TRBJ2-5, with D unclear. Trimming shortened V by 6 bases and J by 3 bases, and 14 bases separated the two germline ends. The CDR3 sequence is 14 residues long. Germline V lookup: CDR1 MNHEY, CDR2 SMNVEV (reference sequence). In DNA form, the CDR3 reads TGTGCCAGCAGGCCCGTCTGGGCCGAAGAGACCCAGTACTTC. Its translation: CASRPVWAEETQYF.

This sequence joins TRBV7-2 and TRBJ1-2; D is unresolved. Germline-derived CDR1 and CDR2 are SGHTA and FQGNSA. The CDR3 totals 14 residues. The V and J ends lost 2 bases and 2 bases respectively, with 9 bases between them. In DNA, the CDR3 is TGTGCCAGCAGCTTATACACGGGGAACTATGGCTACACCTTC. Translated, it gives CASSLYTGNYGYTF.

This clone was recorded a few times. CDR3: CASSLTWGDTGELFF. CDR3 sequence (DNA): TGTGCCAGCAGCCTAACCTGGGGGGACACCGGGGAGCTGTTTTTT. The gene calls are TRBV7-8 and TRBJ2-2, with D maybe TRBD2 (6 bases). The V end was cut by 5 bases, the J end by 3 bases, with 13 bases between. CDR1 and CDR2 (germline): SGHVS, FQNEAQ. The CDR3 is 15 residues long.

CDR3 sequence reads: CASTVTGRALSEQYF. The CDR3 DNA follows: TGCGCCAGCACCGTAACCGGGAGGGCCCTTAGCGAGCAGTACTTC. The chain combines TRBV5-1 with TRBJ2-7, with 8 bases that match TRBD2. The germline CDR1 and CDR2 sequences are SGHRS and YFSETQ. V shed 6 bases and J 6 bases; nucleotides not matched to a gene: 14. The CDR3 covers 15 residues.

The rearrangement links TRBV5-1 to TRBJ2-5; D may be TRBD2 (5 bases). Germline V CDR1 and CDR2: SGHRS, YFSETQ. This CDR3 has 15 amino acids. Trimming left V 0 bases short and J 5 bases short, with 14 bases between. CDR3 sequence (DNA): TGCGCCAGCAGCTTGGTACTAAATAGGAGGGAGACCCAGTACTTC. Its translation is CASSLVLNRRETQYF.

The chain joins TRBV14 to TRBJ1-1, with 8 bases aligning to TRBD1. Germline CDR1 and CDR2: SGHDN and FVKESK. The CDR3 is 14 amino acids. The J segment lost 11 bases and the V segment lost 3 bases, leaving 11 bases of the junction unmatched. The CDR3 loop is CASSHTTGGFGAFF. DNA of the CDR3: TGTGCCAGCAGCCATACCACAGGGGGGTTCGGGGCTTTCTTT.

This sequence joins TRBV20-1 and TRBJ1-1, with no clear D. The CDR3 consists of 11 residues. Germline-derived CDR1 and CDR2 are DFQATT and SNEGSKA (reference sequence). Trimming took off 0 bases at V and 7 bases at J, with 6 bases between the two ends. The CDR3 loop is CSARDQDEAFF. The CDR3, as DNA: TGCAGTGCTAGAGATCAAGATGAAGCTTTCTTT.

The chain uses TRBV5-6 and TRBJ1-2, with a tentative D call TRBD1 (6 bases). Germline-derived CDR1 and CDR2 are SGHDT and YYEEEE. The CDR3 runs to 13 residues. Trimming removed 4 bases at V and 4 bases at J, with 11 bases between. The CDR3 coding sequence is TGTGCCAGCAGCAACCAGGGGACCTATGGCTACACCTTC. Translated: CASSNQGTYGYTF.

This clone showed up just once. The V gene is TRBV5-1, the J gene TRBJ2-2; D remains ambiguous. The CDR3 length is 14 residues. The V end lost 0 bases, the J end lost 1 base, and 4 bases lay between the germline ends. Germline CDR1 reads SGHRS; CDR2 reads YFSETQ. The CDR3 DNA sequence: TGCGCCAGCAGCTTGGTAGTGAACACCGGGGAGCTGTTTTTT. It specifies CASSLVVNTGELFF. Drawing the rest from reference TRBV5-1 and TRBJ2-2, the complete variable domain is KAGVTQTPRYLIKTRGQQVTLSCSPISGHRSVSWYQQTPGQGLQFLFEYFSETQRNKGNFPGRFSGRQFSNSRSEMNVSTLELGDSALYLCASSLVVNTGELFFGEGSRLTVL.

This rearrangement joins TRBV2 to TRBJ2-5; D might be TRBD2 (5 bases). Germline assignment: CDR1 SNHLY and CDR2 FYNNEI. The CDR3 extends over 16 amino acids. V lost 1 base and J lost 3, with 15 bases in between. CDR3 sequence reads: CASSEGVLAFKETQYF. DNA of the CDR3: TGTGCCAGCAGTGAAGGAGTGCTAGCCTTTAAAGAGACCCAGTACTTC.

This rearrangement joins TRBV10-3 to TRBJ2-5; maybe TRBD1 (6 bases). The germline gives CDR1 ENHRY, CDR2 SYGVKD. The CDR3 loop spans 12 amino acids. Trimming took 6 bases from V and 5 from J, leaving 10 bases between them. The CDR3 sequence is CAIRFRGETQYF. In DNA form, the CDR3 reads TGTGCCATCAGATTCAGGGGCGAGACCCAGTACTTC.

V is TRBV28 and J is TRBJ2-7; a possible D gene is TRBD1 (5 bases). The CDR3 consists of 14 residues. The germline CDR1 and CDR2 sequences are MDHEN and SYDVKM. V dropped 7 bases and J dropped 1 base, with 14 bases sitting between them. Here the CDR3 DNA reads TGTGCCAGCAAGGCAGGGCAACGGTCCTACGAGCAGTACTTC. This translates into CASKAGQRSYEQYF.

V gene TRBV4-1 combines with J gene TRBJ1-4; weak D call: TRBD1 (5 bases). The CDR3 spans 13 residues. V gave up 8 bases and J gave up 3 bases, with 10 bases separating them. CDR1 is MGHRA, CDR2 YSYEKL, per germline. The CDR3 region has the DNA TGCGCCAGCGCCCAGGGATCTAATGAAAAACTGTTTTTT. Translating it yields CASAQGSNEKLFF.

The V call is TRBV6-2 or TRBV6-3, the J call TRBJ2-1, with TRBD2 identical over 8 bases. The trim removed 5 bases at V and 9 bases at J, leaving 9 bases unmatched. Germline CDR1 reads MNHEY; CDR2 reads SVGEGT. This CDR3 is built from 14 residues. The CDR3 DNA follows: TGTGCCAGCAGTCCCGGACTAGCCGTGGGTGAGCAGTTCTTC. Translation gives CASSPGLAVGEQFF.

The chain recombines TRBV7-9 with TRBJ1-6; 9 bases map to TRBD1. J was trimmed by 3 bases and V by 5 bases; bases with no gene match: 5. CDR1 is SEHNR, CDR2 FQNEAQ, per germline (reference sequence). CDR3 size: 16 residues. The CDR3 sequence is CASSPTTGGYNSPLHF. CDR3 nucleotide sequence: TGTGCCAGCAGCCCAACGACAGGGGGCTATAATTCACCCCTCCACTTT.

The chain links TRBV7-2 to TRBJ1-2; 7 bases map to TRBD1. The V and J ends lost 5 bases and 1 base, in that order; junction bases with no gene match: 4. The CDR3 extends over 14 amino acids. The germline V gene encodes CDR1 SGHTA and CDR2 FQGNSA. The CDR3 bases are TGTGCCAGCAGCCTAGGGACAGATAACTATGGCTACACCTTC. This translates into CASSLGTDNYGYTF.

This sequence joins TRBV19 and TRBJ1-1, with D hard to call. CDR3 length equals 14 residues. In germline, CDR1 is LNHDA, CDR2 SQIVND (reference sequence). Trimming shortened V by 7 bases and J by 5 bases, and 17 bases separated the two germline ends. CDR3 DNA sequence: TGTGCCAGTACCCCCCCGGGGTCACGGACTGAAGCTTTCTTT. This codes for CASTPPGSRTEAFF. Full variable domain (outside the CDR3, taken from reference TRBV19 and TRBJ1-1): DGGITQSPKYLFRKEGQNVTLSCEQNLNHDAMYWYRQDPGQGLRLIYYSQIVNDFQKGDIAEGYSVSREKKESFPLTVTSAQKNPTAFYLCASTPPGSRTEAFFGQGTRLTVV.

The chain combines TRBV6-5 with TRBJ1-2; D remains unclear. The CDR3 spans 14 residues. Trimming left V 6 bases short and J 1 base short, with 12 bases between. In germline, CDR1 is MNHEY, CDR2 SVGAGI. In DNA, the CDR3 is TGTGCCAGCAGGGCCGTTAACTTTAACTATGGCTACACCTTC. This gives the protein CASRAVNFNYGYTF.

This clone was found a few times. The chain carries TRBV19 and TRBJ2-2, with D possibly being TRBD1 (6 bases). The V gene lost 4 bases and the J gene lost 4 bases, with 19 bases spanning the gap. The germline gives CDR1 LNHDA, CDR2 SQIVND (reference sequence). The CDR3 covers 17 residues. The CDR3 loop is CASSTPTGTNPTGELFF. In nucleotides, the CDR3 is TGTGCCAGTAGTACCCCAACCGGGACAAATCCCACCGGGGAGCTGTTTTTT.

The V call is TRBV5-1, the J call TRBJ1-3, with 12 bases that match TRBD1. Germline V gives CDR1 SGHRS, CDR2 YFSETQ. The CDR3 runs to 16 residues. The V segment lost 0 bases and the J segment 4 bases; nucleotides outside the gene matches: 2. The CDR3: CASSLGDRGRGNTIYF. Here the CDR3 DNA reads TGCGCCAGCAGCTTGGGGGACAGGGGGCGAGGAAACACCATATATTTT.

The J gene is TRBJ1-4, the V gene TRBV28, with D perhaps TRBD1 (5 bases). Germline CDR1 MDHEN, CDR2 SYDVKM. CDR3 length: 13 residues. Deletions cut 10 bases from V and 0 bases from J, with 9 bases between. CDR3 nucleotides: TGTGCCATCCAGGGAACAACTAATGAAAAACTGTTTTTT. Protein product: CAIQGTTNEKLFF.

The chain couples TRBV7-8 to TRBJ2-2; 7 bases line up with TRBD1. In germline, CDR1 is SGHVS, CDR2 FQNEAQ. The CDR3 contains 19 residues. After removal of 1 base from V and 1 base from J, the junction contained 12 bases not matched to a gene. CDR3 in amino acids: CASSLDRFPGQRNTGELFF. CDR3 sequence (DNA): TGTGCCAGCAGCTTAGACCGTTTCCCGGGACAGAGGAACACCGGGGAGCTGTTTTTT.

The chain links TRBV7-8 to TRBJ2-1; the match to TRBD2 covers 8 bases. The CDR3 covers 17 residues. Per germline, CDR1 SGHVS and CDR2 FQNEAQ. Losses at the gene ends were 1 base for V and 5 bases for J; bases not matched to a gene: 10. CDR3 region: CASSLVGPAGGDNEQFF. The CDR3 DNA is TGTGCCAGCAGCTTAGTGGGGCCGGCGGGAGGAGACAATGAGCAGTTCTTC.

The J gene is TRBJ2-2, the V gene TRBV3-1 (or the pseudogene TRBV3-2); 7 bases are a match to TRBD1. The germline CDR1 and CDR2 sequences are LGHDT and YNNKEL (reference sequence). V trimming: 1 base; J trimming: 7 bases; junction bases outside the gene matches: 3. The CDR3 runs 14 residues. CDR3 sequence: CASSQGAGGGELFF. The CDR3 region has the DNA TGTGCCAGCAGCCAAGGGGCAGGGGGCGGGGAGCTGTTTTTT.